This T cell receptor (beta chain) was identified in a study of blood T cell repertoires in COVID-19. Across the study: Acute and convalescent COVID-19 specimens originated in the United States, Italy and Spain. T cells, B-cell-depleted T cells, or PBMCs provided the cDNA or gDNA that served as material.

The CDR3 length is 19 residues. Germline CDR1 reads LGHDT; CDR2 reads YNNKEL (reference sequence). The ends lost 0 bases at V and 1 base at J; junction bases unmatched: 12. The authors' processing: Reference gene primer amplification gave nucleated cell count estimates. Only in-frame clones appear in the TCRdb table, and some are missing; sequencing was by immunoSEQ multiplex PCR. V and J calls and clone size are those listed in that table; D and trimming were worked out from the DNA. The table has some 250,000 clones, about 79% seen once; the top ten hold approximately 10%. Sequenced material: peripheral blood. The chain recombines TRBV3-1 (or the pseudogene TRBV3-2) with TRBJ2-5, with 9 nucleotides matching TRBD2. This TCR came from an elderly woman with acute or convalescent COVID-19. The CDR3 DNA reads TGTGCCAGCAGCCAAGATCGGGCTAGCGGGGCGAAAAGCCAAGAGACCCAGTACTTC. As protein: CASSQDRASGAKSQETQYF.